Below, one TCR beta chain is given with its context. Its antigen is unidentified. The data derive from a study of beta chain features in type 1 diabetes. Broader study findings: Any role of HLA type in TCRB rearrangement remained unresolved here. Across all four CD4+ subsets, people with type 1 diabetes showed modestly shorter TCRB CDR3s.

The sequenced template was cDNA made from the entire isolated RNA. Data came from immunoSEQ multiplex PCR; TCRdb stores just in-frame clones and leaves some out. The top ten clones hold roughly 0.7% of a sample with some 160,000 clones, approximately 10% of them seen once. The specimen sequenced was central memory CD4+ T cells from blood. The receptor was isolated from a woman in her twenties or thirties with type 1 diabetes.

CDR3 amino acids: CATSTRGNGQPQHF. CDR3 DNA: TGTGCCACTTCGACCAGGGGGAACGGTCAGCCCCAGCATTTT. The J gene is TRBJ1-5, the V gene TRBV27; 7 nucleotides align to TRBD1. Germline CDR1 reads MNHEY; CDR2 reads SMNVEV (reference sequence). The CDR3 consists of 14 residues. V lost 10 bases and J lost 6; bases outside the gene matches: 12.